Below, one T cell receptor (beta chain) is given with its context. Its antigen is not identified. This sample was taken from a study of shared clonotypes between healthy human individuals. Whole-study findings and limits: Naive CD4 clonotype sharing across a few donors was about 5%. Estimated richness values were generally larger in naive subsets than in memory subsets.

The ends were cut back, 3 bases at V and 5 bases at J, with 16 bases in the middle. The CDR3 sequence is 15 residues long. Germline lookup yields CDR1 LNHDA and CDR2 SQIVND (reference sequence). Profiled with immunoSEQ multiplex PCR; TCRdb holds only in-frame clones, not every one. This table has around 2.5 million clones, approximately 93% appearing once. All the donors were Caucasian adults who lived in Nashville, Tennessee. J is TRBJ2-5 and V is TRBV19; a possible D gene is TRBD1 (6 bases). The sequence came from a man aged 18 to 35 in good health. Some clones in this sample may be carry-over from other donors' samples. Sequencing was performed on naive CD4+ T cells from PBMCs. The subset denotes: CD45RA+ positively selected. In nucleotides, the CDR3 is TGTGCCAGTAGTATGTGGGGGCCCAGGGAGGAGACCCAGTACTTC. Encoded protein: CASSMWGPREETQYF.